The rows below give T cell receptor beta chains drawn from one sample of a study of T cell repertoires in cytomegalovirus infection. Via MiXCR, TCRdb re-called the reads, giving one row per CDR3 protein. This table has 500,000 or so distinct CDR3 sequences, about 15% appearing once. Sequencing was performed on CD8+ T cells from PBMCs. These TCRs come from a human donor in good health (CMV status not recorded). Some clones in this sample may be carry-over from other donors' samples. CDR3s include the opening cysteine and the closing phenylalanine or tryptophan. D genes are given only for firm matches. Size is omitted from some rows. Given values are once, few, many or a class for expanded clones.

d_call: NA; j_call: TRBJ2-5; clone_size: many; v_call: TRBV7-9; cdr3_nt: TGTGCCAGCATCTCCCCGTGGGCGGCTGACATCCTGCAAGAGACCCAGTACTTC; cdr3_aa: CASISPWAADILQETQYF
d_call: TRBD1; j_call: TRBJ1-6; clone_size: NA; v_call: TRBV15; cdr3_nt: TGTGCCACCAGCAGGGCCATGGACAGGCCATATAATTCACCCCTCCACTTT; cdr3_aa: CATSRAMDRPYNSPLHF
d_call: NA; j_call: TRBJ2-7; clone_size: many; v_call: TRBV7-6; cdr3_nt: TGTGCCAGCAGTATGGGGGGCGAGCAGTACTTC; cdr3_aa: CASSMGGEQYF
d_call: NA; j_call: TRBJ2-1; clone_size: few; v_call: TRBV7-4; cdr3_nt: TGTGCCAGCAGCCTGGTGGGGGGCCCCGTGGGTGAGCAGTTCTTC; cdr3_aa: CASSLVGGPVGEQFF
d_call: TRBD1; j_call: TRBJ2-7; clone_size: NA; v_call: TRBV27; cdr3_nt: TGTGCCAGCAGTTTTTCGGGACAGAACTACGAGCAGTACTTC; cdr3_aa: CASSFSGQNYEQYF
d_call: TRBD1; j_call: TRBJ2-1; clone_size: few; v_call: TRBV13; cdr3_nt: TGTGCCAGCAGTCATCCGGGACAGGGGCCTGAGCAGTTCTTC; cdr3_aa: CASSHPGQGPEQFF
d_call: NA; j_call: TRBJ1-5; clone_size: many; v_call: TRBV30; cdr3_nt: TGTGCCTGGGGGGACGGAATCAATCAGCCCCAGCATTTT; cdr3_aa: CAWGDGINQPQHF
d_call: TRBD1; j_call: TRBJ2-3; clone_size: many; v_call: TRBV7-3; cdr3_nt: TGTGCCAGCAGCCCCGACAGGGCAGCCGATACGCAGTATTTT; cdr3_aa: CASSPDRAADTQYF
d_call: TRBD2; j_call: TRBJ2-5; clone_size: many; v_call: TRBV7-9; cdr3_nt: TGTGCCAGCAGTCCCGGCCCGGGGGGGGGCCAAGAGACCCAGTACTTC; cdr3_aa: CASSPGPGGGQETQYF
d_call: TRBD1; j_call: TRBJ1-1; clone_size: few; v_call: TRBV29-1; cdr3_nt: TGCAGCGTTGGCCGGACAGGGGGGAACACTGAAGCTTTCTTT; cdr3_aa: CSVGRTGGNTEAFF
d_call: NA; j_call: TRBJ1-2; clone_size: NA; v_call: TRBV6-1; cdr3_nt: TGTGCCAGCAGGGGTGGGGACACCCTCTCTAACTATGGCTACACCTTC; cdr3_aa: CASRGGDTLSNYGYTF
d_call: NA; j_call: TRBJ2-2; clone_size: NA; v_call: TRBV15; cdr3_nt: TGTGCCACCACCTCTTCCAGGGACACCGGGGAGCTGTTTTTT; cdr3_aa: CATTSSRDTGELFF